This T cell receptor (beta chain) was recorded in a study of Graves' ophthalmopathy and Graves' hyperthyroidism. Notes on the study in general: Most thyroid clonotypes expanded beyond 0.001 frequency were also found in blood. Classification of ophthalmopathy versus stable hyperthyroidism by a 13-signature model yielded around 90% sensitivity and 75% to 84% specificity.

Amplification targeted the TCR beta CDR3 regions, with RNA transcripts as the source material. The authors performed first-round RT-PCR with HTBI primers and then a second-round multiplex PCR. TCRdb fed the multiplex PCR reads into MiXCR, producing one record per CDR3 protein. The sample includes 450,000 to 600,000 distinct CDR3 sequences, roughly 39% seen only once; the top ten take roughly 4.5%. For this clonotype: Its specificity is unknown.

The CDR3 spans 10 residues. CDR1 and CDR2 (germline): SQVTM, ANQGSEA. Trimming removed 7 bases at V and 8 bases at J, with 11 bases between. Ineligible for inclusion were patients with other autoimmune diseases, uncontrolled infections, pregnancy or lactation. Thyroid ultrasound, orbital computed tomography, TRAb, serum thyroxine and clinical symptoms formed the basis of diagnosis. The sequence derives from an adult man with Graves' hyperthyroidism. Sequencing used peripheral blood or thyroid tissue (not recorded which). The genes are TRBV29-1 and TRBJ1-2; D may be TRBD1 (5 bases). The CDR3 sequence: CSAGARGYTF. The CDR3 DNA follows: TGCAGCGCCGGGGCCAGAGGCTACACCTTC.